This T cell receptor (beta chain) is drawn from a study of OX40 agonist ivuxolimab in advanced cancers. In terms of the full investigation: The costimulatory receptor OX40 (CD134) was targeted by ivuxolimab, a fully human IgG2 agonistic monoclonal antibody. Intravenous ivuxolimab was administered to patients every 2 weeks at six dose levels: 0.01, 0.1, 0.3, 1.5, 3 and 10 mg/kg. Among the roughly 52 dose-escalation patients, around 19 had hepatocellular carcinoma, approximately 15 melanoma, 9 renal cell carcinoma and 9 head and neck cancer. A male proportion of 75% to 85% and a mean age of around 60 years, ranging from roughly 20 to 80, were recorded for the dose-escalation cohort. Prior anti-PD-1, anti-PD-L1 or anti-CTLA-4 therapy was permitted, and 30% to 45% of dose-escalation patients had received checkpoint inhibitors. Three dose-escalation patients achieved partial responses, one with hepatocellular carcinoma and two with cutaneous melanoma. The purpose of peripheral TCRbeta sequencing was to test whether ivuxolimab changed TCR sequence diversity and led to clonal T-cell expansion. The paper covers the monotherapy dose-escalation part of the phase I ivuxolimab trial, which included N of about 56 patients.

For sequencing of the TCRbeta CDR3 region, genomic DNA was extracted from the sorted cells. The immunoSEQ Assay was used for sequencing of TCRbeta CDR3 regions. TCRdb took this table from immuneACCESS and kept in-frame rearrangements with V and J called. Such tables lack part of the clones; where checked against another copy, unresolved V genes explain under half of the gap, and the rest is unexplained. The sample table holds around 62,000 clones, of which 87% were seen once. Over 0.35% of the sample rests with the top ten. Patients with a history of autoimmune disease or receiving systemic immunosuppression were excluded from the trial. In every dose cohort, peripheral blood was drawn for TCR sequencing at baseline, cycle 4 day 1, and cycle 7 day 1. Samples came from an open-label, multicenter, first-in-human phase I dose-escalation trial of ivuxolimab. Adults with locally advanced or metastatic melanoma, renal cell, hepatocellular, or head and neck squamous cell carcinoma were enrolled in the trial. Before TCR sequencing, CD4+ T cells and CD8+ T cells from peripheral blood were sorted into separate populations.

For CDR1 and CDR2, the germline V gene lists SGHTA and FQGNSA. Spanning cysteine to phenylalanine, the CDR3 consists of 14 amino acids. The kept DNA is CDR3 alone, 42 bases in frame from the first base. Trimming accounts for 7 bases at V and 9 bases at J, while the number of junction bases matched to no gene is 6. The paper's findings and limits, for the study overall: In partial responders in the 0.1-3.0 mg/kg groups, normalized peripheral clonal expansion was found to be among the lowest, especially among CD8+ T cells. After ivuxolimab, more expanded clones were found on average in CD8+ T cells than in CD4+ T cells. Low levels of normalized T-cell clonal expansion were also shown by some nonresponding patients. The antigen specificity of the clonally expanded peripheral T cells was not determined. Clonal expansion of both CD4+ and CD8+ blood T cells was observed from baseline to week 6 at doses 0.1 to 3.0 mg/kg.

Note on this clone: This receptor's antigen is unknown. No base-level quality is on record; no much larger clone is a single base apart.

The chain is assembled from TRBV7-2 and TRBJ1-6, and 10 junction bases match TRBD1. The specimen was CD4+ or CD8+ T cells sorted from blood, collected in a trial of the OX40 agonist ivuxolimab. The source is an adult with an advanced solid tumor such as melanoma, head and neck, liver or kidney cancer. The CDR3 region: CASKFRDRGSPLHF. The DNA sequence is TGTGCCAGCAAGTTTCGGGACAGGGGTTCACCCCTCCACTTT.